The 18 T cell receptor beta chains given below trace back to one sample, sequenced in a study of metastatic and nonmetastatic thyroid tumors. No treatment had been given to any patient before thyroid surgery. TCRdb reprocessed the PCR reads via MiXCR. The sample lists over 35,000 clones, roughly 14% occurring once. The sample comprised blood. All receptors derive from a female donor with papillary thyroid cancer or a benign thyroid nodule (not recorded which). Some clones in this sample may be carry-over from other donors' samples.

In this sample, this clone turned up a few times. The gene calls are TRBV28 and TRBJ1-1, with D unresolved. The germline gives CDR1 MDHEN, CDR2 SYDVKM. The CDR3 extends over 14 amino acids. V was shortened by 3 bases and J by 3 bases, with 11 bases between the two germline ends. CDR3 in DNA: TGTGCCAGCAGTTTTCCAGGTTTAGACACTGAAGCTTTCTTT. It encodes CASSFPGLDTEAFF.

This clone was recorded at least ten times. The rearrangement joins TRBV5-1 to TRBJ2-7, with 9 bases matching TRBD1. Losses at the gene ends were 4 bases for V and 3 bases for J; bases not matched to a gene: 5. The CDR3 totals 14 residues. Per germline, CDR1 SGHRS and CDR2 YFSETQ. CDR3 DNA: TGCGCCAGCAGCCCGGGACAGGGTAGCTACGAGCAGTACTTC. This sequence encodes CASSPGQGSYEQYF. Supplemented by reference TRBV5-1 and TRBJ2-7, the full variable domain reads KAGVTQTPRYLIKTRGQQVTLSCSPISGHRSVSWYQQTPGQGLQFLFEYFSETQRNKGNFPGRFSGRQFSNSRSEMNVSTLELGDSALYLCASSPGQGSYEQYFGPGTRLTVT.

V gene TRBV20-1 combines with J gene TRBJ2-3; D remains ambiguous. Germline CDR1 reads DFQATT; CDR2 reads SNEGSKA (reference sequence). The germline V and J ends were trimmed by 4 bases and 7 bases, with 9 bases remaining between them. The CDR3 length is 11 residues. CDR3 protein: CSAKQWNTQYF. CDR3 bases: TGCAGTGCTAAACAGTGGAATACGCAGTATTTT.

This clone was detected a few times. Since a much larger clone is just one base distant, this may be a read error. The V call is TRBV29-1, the J call TRBJ2-7; D may be TRBD2 (6 bases). In germline, CDR1 is SQVTM, CDR2 ANQGSEA. This CDR3 contains 12 residues. CDR3 region: CSVDPGSHERYF. The CDR3 DNA follows: TGCAGCGTTGACCCCGGGAGCCACGAGCGGTACTTC.

The chain has TRBV4-1 and TRBJ1-2; D uncertain. Trimming removed 0 bases at V and 1 base at J, with 9 bases between. The CDR3 runs to 15 residues. In germline, CDR1 is MGHRA, CDR2 YSYEKL. The CDR3 region is CASSQEHRSNYGYTF. The DNA for the CDR3 is TGCGCCAGCAGCCAAGAGCACAGAAGTAACTATGGCTACACCTTC.

The V and J genes are TRBV6-1 and TRBJ1-2; tentatively, D is TRBD1 (5 bases). Germline V gene sequence: CDR1 MNHNS, CDR2 SASEGT. The CDR3 is made up of 14 amino acids. Trimming took 9 bases from V and 4 from J, leaving 18 bases between them. CDR3 coding DNA: TGTGCCAGTAATAAAGGGGTGGGCGGCTATGGCTACACCTTC. Protein: CASNKGVGGYGYTF.

This clone appeared many times. The chain is built from TRBV20-1 and TRBJ2-3; weak D call: TRBD1 (6 bases). With 4 bases removed from V and 6 bases from J, the gap between germline ends came to 23 bases. The CDR3 contains 16 residues. The germline V gene encodes CDR1 DFQATT and CDR2 SNEGSKA (reference sequence). The CDR3 region is CSAIRVTGTWEDTQYF. The CDR3 bases are TGCAGTGCTATCCGCGTTACAGGGACCTGGGAGGATACGCAGTATTTT.

This clone was counted only a few times. V and J are TRBV15 and TRBJ2-3; D unclear. Germline assignment: CDR1 LNHNV and CDR2 YYDKDF (reference sequence). CDR3 size: 12 residues. Deletions cut 4 bases from V and 6 bases from J, with 8 bases between. Here the CDR3 reads CATSMLGDTQYF. The CDR3 DNA reads as TGTGCCACCAGCATGCTCGGGGATACGCAGTATTTT. Supplemented by reference TRBV15 and TRBJ2-3, the full variable domain reads DAMVIQNPRYQVTQFGKPVTLSCSQTLNHNVMYWYQQKSSQAPKLLFHYYDKDFNNEADTPDNFQSRRPNTSFCFLDIRSPGLGDTAMYLCATSMLGDTQYFGPGTRLTVL.

The sample holds many counts of this clone. The CDR3 loop is CASRLTHGYTDTQYF. The CDR3 DNA is TGTGCCAGCAGGCTCACTCACGGTTACACAGATACGCAGTATTTT. The chain links TRBV11-2 to TRBJ2-3; no definite D call. CDR1 is SGHAT, CDR2 FQNNGV, per germline. Trimming removed 6 bases at V and 2 bases at J, with 15 bases between. The CDR3 totals 15 residues.

This clone was seen many times. The chain is built from TRBV27 and TRBJ2-5, with D unresolved. Germline assignment: CDR1 MNHEY and CDR2 SMNVEV (reference sequence). With 3 bases removed from V and 1 base from J, the gap between germline ends came to 6 bases. The CDR3 is 13 amino acids. CDR3 nucleotides: TGTGCCAGCAGTTTCCGGGCCCAAGAGACCCAGTACTTC. Translating gives CASSFRAQETQYF.

This clone has only a few counts. A much larger clone is a single base away; this may be a read error. This same CDR3 is encoded by further DNA sequences in the sample. V gene TRBV12-3 or TRBV12-4 combines with J gene TRBJ1-4; D remains ambiguous. This CDR3 has 14 amino acids. The CDR3 region has the DNA TGTGCCAGCAATCGTGGCATCTCTAATGAGAAACTGTTTTTT. This encodes CASNRGISNEKLFF.

This clone was counted at least ten times. The chain combines TRBV11-2 with TRBJ2-7; tentative D call: TRBD1 (6 bases). The germline V and J ends were trimmed by 1 base and 0 bases, with 7 bases remaining between them. Per germline, CDR1 SGHAT and CDR2 FQNNGV. The CDR3 is made up of 14 amino acids. The CDR3 loop is CASSLAQGSYEQYF. CDR3 nucleotides: TGTGCCAGCAGCTTAGCACAGGGCTCCTACGAGCAGTACTTC.

The V and J genes are TRBV7-8 and TRBJ2-3, with D perhaps being TRBD1 or TRBD2 (5 bases each). CDR3 length equals 15 residues. V was clipped by 7 bases and J by 4 bases, with 18 bases between them. Germline V gene lookup returns CDR1 SGHVS and CDR2 FQNEAQ. CDR3 region: CASTRTGLWADTQYF. The CDR3 bases are TGTGCCAGCACCCGAACAGGACTTTGGGCAGATACGCAGTATTTT.

This clone was seen repeatedly, ten times or more. CDR3 protein: CASSLSGQGGEQYF. CDR3 in DNA: TGTGCCAGCAGCTTATCGGGACAGGGGGGTGAGCAGTACTTC. This chain connects TRBV7-6 to TRBJ2-7; 11 bases are shared with TRBD1. The V gene's germline CDR1 is SGHVS and CDR2 FNYEAQ. The CDR3 loop spans 14 amino acids. Trimming at V came to 2 bases and at J to 7 bases, leaving 4 bases not matched to a gene.

This clone was found many times. This chain connects TRBV6-1 to TRBJ1-2, with 9 bases fitting TRBD1. The length of the CDR3 is 13 residues. V trimming: 6 bases; J trimming: 8 bases; junction bases outside the gene matches: 7. Germline CDR1 and CDR2: MNHNS and SASEGT. The CDR3, as DNA: TGTGCCAGCAGGGGGACAGGGTCTGGGGGCTACACCTTC. It specifies CASRGTGSGGYTF.

To note about this clone: This may come from a read error, since a much larger clone is one base off. The chain employs TRBV29-1 and TRBJ1-2; D is possibly TRBD1 (5 bases). V was cut by 6 bases and J by 3 bases, with 20 bases left in between. This CDR3 spans 15 amino acids. Germline CDR1 and CDR2: SQVTM and ANQGSEA. The CDR3, as DNA: TGCAGCGTCATGATACAGGTACGAGAAGACTATGGCTACACCTTC. Translation: CSVMIQVREDYGYTF.

The rearrangement uses TRBV6-5 and TRBJ2-2; 8 bases fit TRBD1. CDR3 length equals 15 residues. The germline V gene encodes CDR1 MNHEY and CDR2 SVGAGI. V was pared by 4 bases and J by 6 bases, with 7 bases of the junction left unmatched. The DNA of the CDR3 is TGTGCCAGCAGTTCCCGGACAGGGAGCCCCGGGGAGCTGTTTTTT. It encodes CASSSRTGSPGELFF.

This clone has ten or more counts. The CDR3 coding sequence is TGTGCCAGTTATGGAGCGCAAAAAGCTTTCTTT. Protein product: CASYGAQKAFF. V is TRBV19 and J is TRBJ1-1; unclear D gene. Deletions cut 8 bases from V and 9 bases from J, with 13 bases between. The CDR3 runs to 11 residues. Germline V gene sequence: CDR1 LNHDA, CDR2 SQIVND (reference sequence). Together with reference TRBV19 and TRBJ1-1, the CDR3 gives the full variable domain: DGGITQSPKYLFRKEGQNVTLSCEQNLNHDAMYWYRQDPGQGLRLIYYSQIVNDFQKGDIAEGYSVSREKKESFPLTVTSAQKNPTAFYLCASYGAQKAFFGQGTRLTVV.